The 2 T cell receptor beta chains presented below share a single source sample, sequenced in a study of blood T cell repertoires in COVID-19. TCRdb keeps only in-frame clones here, not all; method: immunoSEQ multiplex PCR. The table records roughly 100,000 clones, roughly 85% of them present only once. Sequenced material: peripheral blood. All receptors derive from a man aged 45-60 years with active COVID-19.

The chain couples TRBV6-5 to TRBJ1-4; maybe TRBD1 (5 bases). The CDR3 is made up of 13 amino acids. Trimming left V 8 bases short and J 7 bases short, with 14 bases between. CDR1 is MNHEY and CDR2 is SVGAGI in the germline V gene. This chain's CDR3 is CASASREGEKLFF. In DNA, the CDR3 is TGTGCCAGCGCGTCCAGGGAGGGTGAAAAACTGTTTTTT.

The chain employs TRBV18 and TRBJ1-5, with D perhaps TRBD1 (6 bases). Germline values: CDR1 KGHSH, CDR2 LQKENI. V was shortened by 3 bases and J by 7 bases, with 13 bases between the two germline ends. This CDR3 is built from 14 residues. The CDR3 is CASSPRDTTQPQHF. For the CDR3, the DNA is TGTGCCAGCTCACCCCGGGACACCACACAGCCCCAGCATTTT.